These 18 T cell receptor beta chains were all obtained from the same sample, sequenced in a study of CXCR3-negative and CXCR3-positive naive CD8 T cells. UMI labels and 5' RACE were used to prepare the TRB cDNA libraries. TCRdb reworked the 5' RACE reads into one entry per CDR3 protein, no DNA. Its clone listing holds about 56,000 distinct CDR3 sequences. Sequencing input: memory CD8+ T cells from blood. The receptor source for this set is a human donor in good health. Some clones in this sample may be carry-over from other donors' samples.

The V gene is TRBV29-1, the J gene TRBJ2-1; TCRdb proposes TRBD1, but this gene call is untestable without DNA. The CDR3 runs to 16 residues. Germline V lookup: CDR1 SQVTM, CDR2 ANQGSEA. The CDR3: CSVELGRPSSYNEQFF.

V is TRBV5-4 and J is TRBJ2-7. The CDR3 totals 15 residues. Germline loops: CDR1 SGHNT, CDR2 YYREEE (reference sequence). The CDR3 sequence is CASSLGIGSSYEQYF.

J is TRBJ2-7 and V is TRBV29-1; as DNA is missing, the TRBD1 call by TCRdb cannot be tested. The CDR3 has 14 residues. Germline V gene lookup returns CDR1 SQVTM and CDR2 ANQGSEA. The CDR3 spells CSVCPRGAGYEQYF.

The chain joins TRBV7-6 to TRBJ1-5; lacking DNA, the TRBD1 call made by TCRdb goes unchecked. CDR1 and CDR2 from the germline V gene are SGHVS and FNYEAQ. The CDR3 loop spans 19 amino acids. CDR3 amino acids: CASSQAGTGVTYSNQPQHF.

V usage is TRBV6-4 and J usage is TRBJ2-1. Germline lookup yields CDR1 MRHNA and CDR2 SNTAGT. The CDR3 totals 13 residues. The CDR3 here is CASSDSPYNEQFF.

The rearrangement joins TRBV20-1 to TRBJ2-1; the D call of TRBD1 rests on TCRdb alone, since no DNA is present to check it. Germline CDR1 DFQATT, CDR2 SNEGSKA (reference sequence). CDR3 size: 14 residues. Here the CDR3 reads CSARPTGRRNEQFF.

The chain joins TRBV9 to TRBJ2-7; with no DNA, the TCRdb D assignment of TRBD1 cannot be verified. This CDR3 contains 13 residues. The germline gives CDR1 SGDLS, CDR2 YYNGEE. CDR3 sequence reads: CASGGTDLREQYF.

The genes are TRBV28 and TRBJ2-1; as DNA is missing, the TRBD1 call by TCRdb cannot be tested. CDR3 length: 13 residues. Germline V gene sequence: CDR1 MDHEN, CDR2 SYDVKM. The CDR3 loop reads CASSLGQGDEQFF.

The CDR3 region is CAISESEGSGANVLTF. This sequence joins TRBV10-3 and TRBJ2-6; TCRdb's D gene call, TRBD1, goes unchecked for lack of DNA. The V gene's germline CDR1 is ENHRY and CDR2 SYGVKD. CDR3 length: 16 amino acids.

The rearrangement links TRBV15 to TRBJ2-3; the TRBD2 assignment by TCRdb is unverifiable without DNA. CDR3 length: 14 residues. Per the germline V gene, CDR1 is LNHNV and CDR2 is YYDKDF (reference sequence). CDR3 loop: CATSNGREADTQYF.

CDR3 sequence reads: CASSKTGGTTEAFF. V is TRBV7-2 and J is TRBJ1-1; TCRdb outputs TRBD1, but without DNA this stays unchecked. The CDR3 runs 14 residues. Germline values: CDR1 SGHTA, CDR2 FQGNSA.

The J gene is TRBJ2-1, the V gene TRBV9. The CDR3 length is 15 residues. Germline loops: CDR1 SGDLS, CDR2 YYNGEE. CDR3 amino acids: CASSVEASSYNEQFF. The whole variable domain, filled in from reference TRBV9 and TRBJ2-1, reads DSGVTQTPKHLITATGQRVTLRCSPRSGDLSVYWYQQSLDQGLQFLIQYYNGEERAKGNILERFSAQQFPDLHSELNLSSLELGDSALYFCASSVEASSYNEQFFGPGTRLTVL.

The chain joins TRBV29-1 to TRBJ2-5; the D call from TCRdb, TRBD2, cannot be confirmed without DNA. Germline CDR1 SQVTM, CDR2 ANQGSEA. The CDR3 is made up of 14 amino acids. This CDR3 reads CSAGTSGEKETQYF.

This rearrangement joins TRBV21-1 to TRBJ2-6; lacking DNA, the TRBD1 call made by TCRdb goes unchecked. TRBV21-1 is annotated as a pseudogene. This CDR3 is 13 amino acids long. CDR3 residues: CASSQRPGTGLTF.

The chain couples TRBV4-2 to TRBJ1-1; TCRdb's D call, TRBD1, is unchecked because there is no DNA. Germline CDR1 and CDR2: LGHNA and YNFKEQ. The CDR3 is made up of 17 amino acids. CDR3 loop: CASSQGGQEFMNTEAFF.

The chain combines TRBV28 with TRBJ2-1; absent DNA, TCRdb's TRBD1 call cannot be checked. This CDR3 spans 15 amino acids. Per the germline V gene, CDR1 is MDHEN and CDR2 is SYDVKM. The CDR3 loop reads CASRTEPAQGNEQFF.

This sequence joins TRBV6-2 or TRBV6-3 and TRBJ2-7; without DNA, the TCRdb call of TRBD1 cannot be checked. Per germline, CDR1 MNHEY and CDR2 SVGEGT. The CDR3 is 20 residues long. The CDR3 spells CASSSLNRDRAITVSYEQYF.

CDR3 in amino acids: CASSLESSYEQYF. The chain recombines TRBV12-3 or TRBV12-4 with TRBJ2-7. This CDR3 has 13 amino acids.